This TCR beta chain came from a study of T-cell reconstitution after alpha-beta-depleted transplantation in children. Unique molecular identifiers tagged the TCRbeta library. TCRdb fed the PCR reads into MiXCR, producing one record per CDR3 protein. This sample has roughly 500,000 distinct CDR3 sequences, with under 15% found just once. This clonotype was seen a few times. Trimming pared 2 bases from V and 3 bases from J, leaving 10 bases between. The length of the CDR3 is 14 residues. This rearrangement joins TRBV12-3 or TRBV12-4 to TRBJ1-2; D remains ambiguous. The starting material was PBMCs from the stem cell graft donor, obtained from the stem cell graft. The clonotype originates from a human donor who donated a stem cell graft to a child with combined immunodeficiency. The CDR3 nucleotides read TGTGCCAGCAGTTTAAGTGTAGGCCACTATGGCTACACCTTC. Translated: CASSLSVGHYGYTF.